The text below deals with one T cell receptor beta chain. The CDR3 runs to 15 residues. Germline loops: CDR1 SNHLY, CDR2 FYNNEI. V gave up 8 bases and J gave up 0 bases, with 14 bases separating them. This entry comes from a study of CD8+CD57+ T cells in acquired aplastic anemia. The template used for profiling TCR beta VDJ and CDR3 was genomic DNA. TCRdb re-analysed the reads in MiXCR, keeping a single row per CDR3 protein. This sample has around 430,000 distinct CDR3 sequences, with around 33% found just once. Patients selected for sequencing had displayed CD8+CD57+ cell expansion by flow cytometry. Patients had not yet gotten any therapy when their blood was taken for sampling.

The V and J genes are TRBV2 and TRBJ2-4, with a weak D call TRBD1 (6 bases). The clonotype comes from a human donor with aplastic anemia. Sequences were obtained from sorted CD4+, CD8+, or CD8+CD57+ T cells (not recorded which) from PBMCs. As DNA, the CDR3 is TGTGCCAGCTTTACCGGACAGTTAGCCAAAAACATTCAGTACTTC. It codes for CASFTGQLAKNIQYF.